These T cell receptor beta chains were read from a single sample in a study of shared clonotypes between healthy human individuals. Data came from immunoSEQ multiplex PCR; TCRdb stores just in-frame clones and leaves some out. The sample lists about 360,000 clones, about 70% occurring once. The sequencing sample was made of memory CD4+ T cells sorted from blood. These receptors were collected from a man aged 25-45 years in good health. Both conserved end residues are part of each CDR3. D genes are given only for firm matches. Rows give clone size only sometimes, using once, few, many, or a class for an expanded clone.

>once|TRBJ2-1|.|TRBV11-1
CASSQGGWQFF
TGTGCCAGCAGCCAAGGGGGTTGGCAGTTCTTC
>.|TRBJ1-1|.|TRBV2
CASSEARQNTEAFF
TGTGCCAGCAGTGAGGCTCGACAGAACACTGAAGCTTTCTTT
>.|TRBJ2-7|TRBD2|TRBV18
CASSPGRGDYEQYF
TGTGCCAGCTCACCGGGGCGGGGGGACTACGAGCAGTACTTC
>.|TRBJ2-5|.|TRBV5-1
CASSLAEETQYF
TGCGCCAGCAGCTTGGCCGAGGAGACCCAGTACTTC
>.|TRBJ1-1|.|TRBV10-3
CAIRPGLESNTEAFF
TGTGCCATCAGGCCAGGGTTGGAGTCGAACACTGAAGCTTTCTTT
>.|TRBJ1-2|.|TRBV27
CASSFRGSYGYTF
TGTGCCAGCAGTTTCCGGGGATCCTATGGCTACACCTTC
>few|TRBJ1-1|TRBD1|TRBV5-1
CASSLTGARADIMNTEAFF
TGCGCCAGCAGCTTGACAGGGGCCCGAGCCGATATCATGAACACTGAAGCTTTCTTT
>many|TRBJ2-2|TRBD2|TRBV28
CASRPGLGGELFF
TGTGCCAGCAGACCTGGACTAGGGGGGGAGCTGTTTTTT
>few|TRBJ2-1|.|TRBV7-2
CASSPGADSYNEQFF
TGTGCCAGCAGCCCCGGCGCCGACTCCTACAATGAGCAGTTCTTC
>.|TRBJ2-7|TRBD1|TRBV5-1
CASSQTGTGWIEQYF
TGCGCCAGCAGCCAAACCGGGACAGGCTGGATAGAGCAGTACTTC
>.|TRBJ1-1|.|TRBV7-9
CASSLVQNTEAFF
TGTGCCAGCAGCTTAGTTCAGAACACTGAAGCTTTCTTT
>once|TRBJ2-7|TRBD1|TRBV4-2
CASSLGDRTYEQYF
TGTGCCAGCAGCCTCGGGGACAGGACCTACGAGCAGTACTTC
>.|TRBJ2-3|.|TRBV7-3
CASSLQSADTQYF
TGTGCCAGCAGCTTACAGAGCGCCGATACGCAGTATTTT
>.|TRBJ2-1|.|TRBV7-8
CASSSPGSYNEQFF
TGTGCCAGCAGCTCCCCAGGGTCCTACAATGAGCAGTTCTTC
>once|TRBJ2-2|.|TRBV5-1
CASSLGGSEGFAGELFF
TGCGCCAGCAGCTTGGGTGGCAGCGAGGGGTTCGCGGGGGAGCTGTTTTTT
>few|TRBJ1-1|.|TRBV14
CASRLMGSPNTEAFF
TGTGCCAGCAGGCTAATGGGTTCCCCGAACACTGAAGCTTTCTTT
>few|TRBJ1-2|TRBD1|TRBV5-6
CASSPETGFRGYTF
TGTGCCAGCAGCCCCGAGACAGGGTTTCGGGGCTACACCTTC
>.|TRBJ2-1|.|TRBV7-2
CATCPYPSYNEQFF
TGTGCCACCTGTCCCTACCCATCCTACAATGAGCAGTTCTTC
>.|TRBJ2-7|.|TRBV7-9
CASHRVPGWSSEQYF
TGTGCCAGCCACCGAGTGCCAGGGTGGAGCTCCGAGCAGTACTTC
>.|TRBJ2-1|TRBD2|TRBV9
CASSTTGTSGYNEQFF
TGTGCCAGCAGCACCACCGGGACTAGCGGCTACAATGAGCAGTTCTTC
>.|TRBJ2-1|TRBD2|TRBV7-9
CASSRPAGGPDREQFF
TGTGCCAGCAGCAGACCAGCGGGAGGGCCTGATCGTGAGCAGTTCTTC
>.|TRBJ2-3|TRBD1|TRBV29-1
CSVGTGGTLGTQYF
TGCAGCGTAGGGACAGGGGGTACTCTGGGTACGCAGTATTTT
>.|TRBJ2-1|TRBD2|TRBV7-2
CASSLVAGNNEQFF
TGTGCCAGCAGCTTAGTAGCGGGAAACAATGAGCAGTTCTTC
>few|TRBJ1-1|.|TRBV27
CASSLVYRASNTEAFF
TGTGCCAGCAGTTTGGTTTATAGGGCTTCGAACACTGAAGCTTTCTTT
>many|TRBJ2-7|.|TRBV6-1
CASSEAISGSYEQYF
TGTGCCAGCAGTGAAGCGATTTCGGGCAGCTACGAGCAGTACTTC
>.|TRBJ2-1|.|TRBV4-1
CASSQVGPGNEQFF
TGCGCCAGCAGCCAAGTCGGCCCCGGGAATGAGCAGTTCTTC
>.|TRBJ1-5|TRBD1|TRBV7-9
CAGSQGGNQPQHF
TGTGCCGGAAGCCAGGGGGGCAATCAGCCCCAGCATTTT
>once|TRBJ1-5|.|TRBV25-1
CASSGQGAESVAQHF
TGTGCCAGCAGTGGTCAGGGTGCGGAATCAGTGGCCCAGCATTTT
>many|TRBJ2-1|.|TRBV18
CASSPPVGTSSYNEQFF
TGTGCCAGCTCACCACCGGTCGGAACGAGCTCCTACAATGAGCAGTTCTTC
>.|TRBJ2-4|TRBD2|TRBV19
CASSPRTSGPIAKNIQYF
TGTGCCAGTAGTCCCCGGACTAGCGGGCCCATAGCCAAAAACATTCAGTACTTC
>once|TRBJ2-1|TRBD2|TRBV29-1
CSVYSGGRSYNEQFF
TGCAGCGTATATAGCGGGGGAAGGTCCTACAATGAGCAGTTCTTC
>once|TRBJ2-2|.|TRBV18
CASSPIRGRAIFVGELFF
TGTGCCAGCTCACCAATTAGGGGGAGGGCCATCTTTGTCGGGGAGCTGTTTTTT
>.|TRBJ2-3|.|TRBV29-1
CSVERPGTDTQYF
TGCAGCGTTGAACGGCCAGGCACAGATACGCAGTATTTT
>.|TRBJ2-1|.|TRBV2
CASIVMPSYNEQFF
TGTGCCAGCATCGTGATGCCCTCCTACAATGAGCAGTTCTTC
>many|TRBJ2-5|TRBD1|TRBV18
CASSLGTGETQYF
TGTGCCAGCTCACTCGGGACAGGCGAGACCCAGTACTTC
>.|TRBJ2-7|TRBD2|TRBV15
CATSRVPGLAGTASYEQYF
TGTGCCACCAGCAGAGTCCCCGGACTAGCGGGAACGGCTTCCTACGAGCAGTACTTC
>.|TRBJ2-7|.|TRBV5-5
CASRQTGVVEQYF
TGTGCCAGCAGACAGACGGGGGTAGTAGAGCAGTACTTC
>.|TRBJ1-5|.|TRBV6-1
CASRDFPPQHF
TGTGCCAGCAGAGATTTCCCGCCCCAGCATTTT
>many|TRBJ2-7|TRBD2|TRBV6-5
CASRSGSEQYF
TGTGCCAGCCGTAGCGGGAGCGAGCAGTACTTC